This passage covers 24 T cell receptor beta chains from one sample sequenced in a study of blood T cells in healthy people across ages. Together with a sample-barcoded 5' primer, a J-beta primer mix was included in a second PCR lasting about 6 to 11 cycles. TCRdb re-derived calls from the 5' RACE reads in MiXCR, one entry per CDR3 protein. The sample contains around 800,000 distinct CDR3 sequences, 40% to 50% of which appear only once. Material for sequencing was blood. These receptors came from a man aged 55-75 years in good health.

The V gene is TRBV5-5, the J gene TRBJ1-2; D perhaps matches TRBD1 (5 bases). Germline CDR1 is SGHKS and CDR2 is YYEKEE (reference sequence). Trimming pared 3 bases from V and 6 bases from J, leaving 24 bases between. This CDR3 comprises 17 residues. CDR3 protein: CASSSGPRDSTGDGYTF. CDR3 DNA: TGTGCCAGCAGCTCCGGACCCCGGGACTCAACTGGTGATGGCTACACCTTC.

This clonotype has more than one count but fewer than ten. The rearrangement links TRBV9 to TRBJ2-3, with 10 bases matching TRBD2. Germline V gives CDR1 SGDLS, CDR2 YYNGEE. Trimming removed 2 bases from V and 0 bases from J; junction bases left unmatched: 12. The CDR3 covers 19 residues. CDR3 region: CASSVGRLAGETSTDTQYF. The CDR3 DNA follows: TGTGCCAGCAGCGTGGGTCGGCTAGCGGGGGAAACTAGCACAGATACGCAGTATTTT.

In its sample, this clonotype was seen a few times. The chain has TRBV6-2 or TRBV6-3 and TRBJ2-1; the match to TRBD2 covers 10 bases. V lost 6 bases to trimming and J lost 7 bases; unmatched junction nucleotides: 9. CDR3 length: 15 amino acids. The germline V gene has CDR1 MNHEY and CDR2 SVGEGT. The CDR3 DNA sequence: TGTGCCAGCAGCCAGCCTGCGGGACTAGCGAATGAGCAGTTCTTC. This encodes CASSQPAGLANEQFF.

The rearrangement uses TRBV12-3 or TRBV12-4 and TRBJ2-5; TRBD2 matches at 10 bases. Germline trimming cut 0 bases from V and 11 bases from J; bases unmatched to any gene: 15. The CDR3 length is 17 residues. CDR3 coding DNA: TGTGCCAGCAGTTTAGCGGGCCTAGCGGGGGTAGACAATGAGCAGTACTTC. Its translation: CASSLAGLAGVDNEQYF.

The chain combines TRBV29-1 with TRBJ1-2; 8 bases line up with TRBD1. The CDR3 extends over 14 amino acids. J lost 4 bases, V lost 7 bases, and 11 bases had no gene match. The germline V gene encodes CDR1 SQVTM and CDR2 ANQGSEA. The chain's CDR3 is CSAGRQGMAYGYTF. DNA of the CDR3: TGCAGCGCTGGTCGACAGGGGATGGCCTATGGCTACACCTTC. The full variable domain, with the rest looked up from reference TRBV29-1 and TRBJ1-2, is SAVISQKPSRDICQRGTSLTIQCQVDSQVTMMFWYRQQPGQSLTLIATANQGSEATYESGFVIDKFPISRPNLTFSTLTVSNMSPEDSSIYLCSAGRQGMAYGYTFGSGTRLTVV.

This clonotype has only a few counts. The gene calls are TRBV3-1 and TRBJ2-7; D tentatively fits TRBD1 or TRBD2 (5 bases each). The V end lost 1 base, the J end lost 1 base, and 11 bases lay between the germline ends. Looked up from germline, CDR1 is LGHDT and CDR2 is YNNKEL (reference sequence). The CDR3 runs 15 residues. This CDR3 reads CASSQVGTVSYEQYF. As DNA, the CDR3 is TGTGCCAGCAGCCAAGTTGGGACGGTATCCTACGAGCAGTACTTC.

This clonotype was observed a few times. The junction shows a germline mismatch at one end, possibly a read error. As DNA, the CDR3 is TGTGCCAGCAGCTACTTACGCTCTAACCCGTATCAGCCCCAGCATTTT. Its protein is CASSYLRSNPYQPQHF. The V gene is TRBV6-6, the J gene TRBJ1-5; no reliable D call. This CDR3 has 16 residues. Germline CDR1 is MNHNY and CDR2 is SVGAGI (reference sequence).

V gene TRBV25-1 combines with J gene TRBJ1-2; perhaps TRBD1 as D (5 bases). Trimming removed 4 bases from V and 6 bases from J, with 15 bases in between. Germline V gives CDR1 MGHDK, CDR2 SYGVNS. This CDR3 spans 14 amino acids. The CDR3 coding sequence is TGTGCCAGCAGTGGAGCCTCAGGGATAGATGGCTACACCTTC. Its protein product is CASSGASGIDGYTF.

This clonotype was seen a few times. V gene TRBV20-1 combines with J gene TRBJ2-4, with 10 bases that match TRBD2. The DNA end is more similar to TRBJ2-7, so the J call may be wrong. The CDR3 is 14 amino acids. Germline V gene lookup returns CDR1 DFQATT and CDR2 SNEGSKA (reference sequence). The CDR3 sequence is CSAHTSGESYEQYF. The CDR3 nucleotides are TGCAGTGCTCATACTAGCGGGGAATCCTACGAGCAGTACTTC.

This clonotype came up many times. The chain recombines TRBV30 with TRBJ2-7, with D unclear. The germline gives CDR1 GTSNPN, CDR2 SVGIG (reference sequence). This CDR3 contains 13 residues. Trimming left V 0 bases short and J 2 bases short, with 8 bases between. CDR3 nucleotides: TGTGCCTGGAGTGTAAGTTCCCCCTACGAGCAGTACTTC. It codes for CAWSVSSPYEQYF.

In its sample, this clonotype was seen once. This chain uses TRBV25-1 with TRBJ1-1; possibly TRBD1 for D (5 bases). Between the trimmed V and J ends, which lost 6 bases and 3 bases, there was a span of 23 bases. Germline V gene lookup returns CDR1 MGHDK and CDR2 SYGVNS. The length of the CDR3 is 17 residues. The CDR3 is CASRPPWRAGYDTEAFF. The CDR3 bases are TGTGCCAGCAGGCCTCCATGGAGAGCAGGGTATGACACTGAAGCTTTCTTT.

The V and J genes are TRBV27 and TRBJ2-6; D is perhaps TRBD1 (5 bases). The CDR3 contains 17 residues. The germline V and J ends were trimmed by 1 base and 1 base, with 11 bases remaining between them. Germline values: CDR1 MNHEY, CDR2 SMNVEV (reference sequence). CDR3 protein: CASSLWAPGSGANVLTF. DNA for the CDR3: TGTGCCAGCAGTTTATGGGCCCCAGGGTCTGGGGCCAACGTCCTGACTTTC.

J is TRBJ2-3 and V is TRBV9; a weak D match, TRBD2 (5 bases). The CDR3 runs to 16 residues. Germline V lookup: CDR1 SGDLS, CDR2 YYNGEE. V lost 0 bases to trimming and J lost 2 bases, with 13 bases between them. The CDR3 nucleotides are TGTGCCAGCAGCGTAGGGGTCCAGCGGATCACAGATACGCAGTATTTT. Amino acids: CASSVGVQRITDTQYF.

This clonotype was counted between two and nine times. V gene TRBV29-1 combines with J gene TRBJ1-1; 8 nucleotides line up with TRBD1. The trim removed 4 bases at V and 3 bases at J, leaving 4 bases unmatched. The CDR3 is 13 residues long. Germline V gene sequence: CDR1 SQVTM, CDR2 ANQGSEA. CDR3 region: CSVGDRGYTEAFF. The CDR3 nucleotides read TGCAGCGTTGGAGACAGGGGCTACACTGAAGCTTTCTTT.

This sequence joins TRBV19 and TRBJ2-1; 7 bases fit TRBD1. The CDR3 runs 14 residues. After removal of 9 bases from V and 4 bases from J, the junction contained 9 bases not matched to a gene. Germline V gene data show CDR1 as LNHDA and CDR2 as SQIVND (reference sequence). This chain's CDR3 is CASDRGTAYNEQFF. The CDR3 nucleotides read TGTGCCAGCGACAGAGGGACAGCATACAATGAGCAGTTCTTC.

This chain uses TRBV7-6 with TRBJ2-4; the D is unclear. V gave up 5 bases and J gave up 15 bases, with 14 bases separating them. The CDR3 is made up of 11 amino acids. Germline CDR1 reads SGHVS; CDR2 reads FNYEAQ. The CDR3, as DNA: TGTGCCAGCAGCCTGAGGAACGAGCGGTACTTC. This encodes CASSLRNERYF.

This clonotype appeared a few times. One end of the junction fails to match germline, which may point to a read error. The DNA of the CDR3 is TGCGCCAGCAGATTGGAGTCGGGGGGCCAAGAGACCCAGTACTTC. Translated, it gives CASRLESGGQETQYF. This sequence joins TRBV5-1 and TRBJ2-5; 7 nucleotides agree with TRBD2. CDR3 length: 15 amino acids. Germline-derived CDR1 and CDR2 are SGHRS and YFSETQ.

This clonotype appeared a few times. V and J are TRBV20-1 and TRBJ1-1; D is ambiguous. Looked up from germline, CDR1 is DFQATT and CDR2 is SNEGSKA (reference sequence). The ends were cut back, 0 bases at V and 7 bases at J, with 6 bases in the middle. CDR3 length: 11 amino acids. The CDR3 nucleotides read TGCAGTGCTAGAGAGATAGATGAAGCTTTCTTT. Translated, it gives CSAREIDEAFF.

A few counts support this clonotype. The J gene is TRBJ2-5, the V gene TRBV3-1; 9 bases line up with TRBD1. Germline values: CDR1 LGHDT, CDR2 YNNKEL (reference sequence). The CDR3 length is 15 residues. V was pared by 5 bases and J by 5 bases, with 9 bases of the junction left unmatched. The CDR3 loop reads CASSGGTGLIETQYF. The CDR3 nucleotides are TGTGCCAGCAGCGGAGGGACAGGGTTAATTGAGACCCAGTACTTC.

The J gene is TRBJ2-4, the V gene TRBV6-2 or TRBV6-3; no reliable D call. Gene TRBJ2-7 matches the end of the DNA better, so the J call may be wrong. The CDR3 loop spans 12 amino acids. Germline-derived CDR1 and CDR2 are MNHEY and SVGEGT. The CDR3 region has the DNA TGTGCCAGTAGGGCAGGTTTCTACGAGCAGTACTTC. It specifies CASRAGFYEQYF.

Remarks on this clonotype: Germline and junction disagree at one end, which may indicate a read error. The V gene is TRBV7-9, the J gene TRBJ2-5; TRBD1 aligns across 10 bases. The DNA matches TRBJ2-7 better at its end, which makes the J call doubtful. CDR1 and CDR2 (germline): SEHNR, FQNEAQ (reference sequence). The CDR3 sequence is 15 residues long. The CDR3 protein is CAGSLAGTGAYEQYF. CDR3 in DNA: TGTGCCGGCAGCTTAGCCGGGACAGGGGCCTACGAGCAGTACTTC.

This chain joins TRBV20-1 and TRBJ2-7; D not certain. The CDR3 extends over 13 amino acids. CDR1 DFQATT and CDR2 SNEGSKA come from the germline V gene (reference sequence). The V end lost 1 base, the J end lost 4 bases, and 11 bases lay between the germline ends. CDR3: CSARVGISYEQYF. The CDR3 coding sequence is TGCAGTGCTAGAGTTGGCATCTCATACGAGCAGTACTTC.

This rearrangement joins TRBV7-2 to TRBJ2-4; 9 bases match TRBD1. Germline assignment: CDR1 SGHTA and CDR2 FQGNSA. Trimming removed 2 bases from V and 13 bases from J; junction bases left unmatched: 18. CDR3 length equals 17 residues. In nucleotides, the CDR3 is TGTGCCAGCAGCTTAAGGGACAGGGTGGCCTTACTTCGGGAGCAGTACTTC. Protein sequence: CASSLRDRVALLREQYF. The whole variable domain, remainder taken from reference TRBV7-2 and TRBJ2-4, is GAGVSQSPSNKVTEKGKDVELRCDPISGHTALYWYRQSLGQGLEFLIYFQGNSAPDKSGLPSDRFSAERTGGSVSTLTIQRTQQEDSAVYLCASSLRDRVALLREQYFGAGTRLSVL.

A few counts support this clonotype. CDR3 sequence (DNA): TGTGCCAGCAGTTACCCGGAGGACAGGATCTACGAGCAGTACTTC. Translating gives CASSYPEDRIYEQYF. The V and J genes are TRBV6-6 and TRBJ2-5; 7 nucleotides align to TRBD1. Gene TRBJ2-7 matches the end of the DNA better, so the J call may be wrong. Germline V gene lookup returns CDR1 MNHNY and CDR2 SVGAGI (reference sequence). The CDR3 contains 15 residues.